This T cell receptor (beta chain) was captured in a study of untreated major depressive disorder. The V and J ends lost 0 bases and 7 bases respectively, with 10 bases between them. Germline CDR1 MNHNS, CDR2 SASEGT. This CDR3 contains 14 residues. Overall study results and limits: Only three preselected Vbeta families were compared in sequencing. Compared with controls, depressed patients showed more TRBV05-01 (Vbeta 5.1) usage in CD4+ T cells.

The method was immunoSEQ multiplex PCR; TCRdb's version includes in-frame clones alone and lacks a portion of them. This table has some 13,000 clones, 75% to 95% appearing once. Patients scored at least 18 on the Hamilton Depression Scale with DSM-IV major depression. Roughly 32 ml of blood was drawn into EDTA tubes. A few counts support this clone. Its antigen is unidentified. Sequencing was done on a sample of CD4+ T cells from PBMCs. The chain uses TRBV6-1 and TRBJ1-5; D remains unclear. The sequence was obtained from a woman between 25 and 40 years old with major depressive disorder. The CDR3 reads CASSEAPRQQPQHF. The DNA of the CDR3 is TGTGCCAGCAGTGAAGCTCCCCGGCAGCAGCCCCAGCATTTT.